The 9 T cell receptor beta chains reported below all come from one sample, sequenced in a study of T cells in Graves' hyperthyroidism and ophthalmopathy. The source material, RNA transcripts, was used to amplify TCR beta CDR3 regions. In the first-round RT-PCR of the TCR CDR3, the HTBI primer set was used. Each CDR3 protein is one row after TCRdb ran MiXCR on the multiplex PCR reads. The sample includes about 570,000 distinct CDR3 sequences, about 43% of them seen just once. What was sequenced was peripheral blood or thyroid tissue (not recorded which). All receptors derive from an adult woman with Graves' disease, either hyperthyroidism or ophthalmopathy (not recorded which).

As concerns this clonotype: The missing conserved phenylalanine or tryptophan at the end of this CDR3 makes a read error likely. The rearrangement links TRBV20-1 to TRBJ2-7; 8 nucleotides match TRBD1. Germline CDR1 DFQATT, CDR2 SNEGSKA (reference sequence). With V trimmed by 2 bases and J by 7 bases, 10 bases remained unmatched. This CDR3 is 14 amino acids long. The CDR3 nucleotides read TGCAGTGCTAGATCCCACAGGGGGTACGGTGAGCAGTACTGC. Translation gives CSARSHRGYGEQYC.

The sample holds many counts of this clonotype. The rearrangement uses TRBV6-5 and TRBJ2-2, with D unresolved. The CDR3 has 14 amino acids. Germline V gene sequence: CDR1 MNHEY, CDR2 SVGAGI. V was clipped by 0 bases and J by 4 bases, with 6 bases between them. CDR3 in DNA: TGTGCCAGCAGTTACTCCGGTGGCACCGGGGAGCTGTTTTTT. It yields the protein CASSYSGGTGELFF.

The table lists this clonotype with many counts. The chain joins TRBV7-2 to TRBJ1-1; D may be TRBD1 (6 bases). CDR3 length equals 13 residues. The germline gives CDR1 SGHTA, CDR2 FQGNSA. V gave up 2 bases and J gave up 8 bases, with 12 bases separating them. The CDR3 DNA sequence: TGTGCCAGCAGCTTACAGGGGCGCTCAGAAGCTTTCTTT. This translates into CASSLQGRSEAFF.

In the case of this clonotype: A much larger clone lies a single base off, so this may be a read error. This chain links TRBV14 with TRBJ1-2, with a possible D match to TRBD1 (5 bases). The CDR3 has 14 amino acids. Trimming removed 0 bases at V and 6 bases at J, with 11 bases between. CDR1 is SGHDN and CDR2 is FVKESK in the germline V gene. The CDR3 reads CASSQDHGGDGYTF. CDR3 bases: TGTGCCAGCAGCCAAGACCACGGGGGGGATGGCTACACCTTC.

In its sample, this clonotype was seen many times. V and J are TRBV7-2 and TRBJ1-2, with unresolved D. Germline V gene sequence: CDR1 SGHTA, CDR2 FQGNSA. This CDR3 has 13 amino acids. V lost 7 bases and J lost 8, with 17 bases in between. This CDR3 reads CASTLDNEGGYTF. The CDR3 DNA reads TGTGCCAGCACTTTAGACAACGAGGGCGGCTACACCTTC.

This clonotype was seen at least ten times. The chain joins TRBV5-6 to TRBJ2-2; D is uncertain. This CDR3 has 16 amino acids. Germline V CDR1 and CDR2: SGHDT, YYEEEE. V lost 0 bases, J lost 5 bases, and 14 bases lay in between. Written as DNA, the CDR3 is TGTGCCAGCAGCTTGGATAGTAGGACGAGGACCGGGGAGCTGTTTTTT. Translated, it gives CASSLDSRTRTGELFF. Full variable domain (rest looked up from reference TRBV5-6 and TRBJ2-2): DAGVTQSPTHLIKTRGQQVTLRCSPKSGHDTVSWYQQALGQGPQFIFQYYEEEERQRGNFPDRFSGHQFPNYSSELNVNALLLGDSALYLCASSLDSRTRTGELFFGEGSRLTVL.

With regard to this clonotype: With a much larger clone just one base away, this may be a read error. The genes are TRBV7-9 and TRBJ2-7; 8 bases agree with TRBD1. With 5 bases clipped from V and 3 bases from J, the junction kept 3 bases outside the gene matches. In germline, CDR1 is SEHNR, CDR2 FQNEAQ (reference sequence). This CDR3 has 13 amino acids. The DNA for the CDR3 is TGTGCCAGCAGCGGACAGGGTTTCTACGAGCAGTACTTC. Its translation: CASSGQGFYEQYF.

The rearrangement joins TRBV19 to TRBJ2-6; 7 nucleotides line up with TRBD1. CDR1 LNHDA and CDR2 SQIVND come from the germline V gene (reference sequence). The CDR3 runs 17 residues. The V gene end was trimmed by 6 bases and the J gene end by 2 bases; junction bases not matched to a gene: 10. The CDR3 reads CASSQNTGVAGANVLTF. CDR3 coding DNA: TGTGCCAGTAGCCAGAACACAGGGGTCGCTGGGGCCAACGTCCTGACTTTC.

The count of this clonotype is one. A clone one base away is much larger, so this may be a read error. The J gene is TRBJ2-6, the V gene TRBV27; perhaps TRBD1 as D (5 bases). The V gene's germline CDR1 is MNHEY and CDR2 SMNVEV (reference sequence). The length of the CDR3 is 15 residues. The CDR3 DNA reads as TGTGCCAGCAGTCGACTGGTCTCTGGGGCCAACGTCCCGACTTTC. Protein product: CASSRLVSGANVPTF.